This T cell receptor beta chain was obtained from a study of T cell responses to AZD1222 COVID-19 vaccine. Looking at the study overall: Analyses pooled second doses at about 4 or about 12 weeks.

The study's findings and limits: Donors skewed white British and female; clonal diversity was possibly underestimated.

As regards this clone: The target antigen is unknown.

Profiled with immunoSEQ multiplex PCR; TCRdb holds only in-frame clones, not every one. The sample has 150,000 to 200,000 clones, 85% to 95% seen once; the top ten hold around 1.3%. The CDR3 runs 12 residues. Trimming cost V 7 bases and J 5 bases, with 11 bases left between them. The chain carries TRBV12-3 or TRBV12-4 and TRBJ1-1; D might be TRBD1 (6 bases). Sequencing was performed on peripheral blood, taken on day 0 of AZD1222 vaccination. This TCR came from an adult in good health. The CDR3 DNA follows: TGTGCCAGCATAACAGGGATGACTGAAGCTTTCTTT. Protein sequence: CASITGMTEAFF.